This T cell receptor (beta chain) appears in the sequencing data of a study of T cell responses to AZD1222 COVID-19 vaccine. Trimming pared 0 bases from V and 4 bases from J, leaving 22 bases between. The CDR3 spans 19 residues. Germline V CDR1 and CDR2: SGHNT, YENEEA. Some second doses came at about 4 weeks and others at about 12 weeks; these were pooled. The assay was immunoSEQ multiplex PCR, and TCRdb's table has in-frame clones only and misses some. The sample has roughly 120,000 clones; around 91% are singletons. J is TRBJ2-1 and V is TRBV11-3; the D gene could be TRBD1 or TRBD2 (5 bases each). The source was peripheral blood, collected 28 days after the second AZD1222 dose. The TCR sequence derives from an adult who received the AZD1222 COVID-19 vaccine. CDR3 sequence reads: CASSLEWHFGGGAYNEQFF. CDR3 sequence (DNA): TGTGCCAGCAGCTTAGAGTGGCACTTTGGTGGGGGAGCTTACAATGAGCAGTTCTTC.